These 25 T cell receptor beta chains share one sample of origin, sequenced in a study of CD8 T cells in Susac syndrome. With random hexamers, roughly 0.5 to 1 ug RNA was reverse transcribed. TCRdb called the immunoSEQ multiplex PCR reads again in MiXCR, with one record for every CDR3 protein. This sample has approximately 200,000 distinct CDR3 sequences; roughly 94% occur once, and the top ten carry around 0.08%. Sequencing input: CD4+ T cells from PBMCs. The receptor set was obtained from a human donor with multiple sclerosis.

This clonotype was counted only a few times. The J gene is TRBJ2-5, the V gene TRBV9; D is ambiguous. CDR1 SGDLS and CDR2 YYNGEE come from the germline V gene. The CDR3 has 14 residues. The V end lost 2 bases, the J end lost 4 bases, and 12 bases lay between the germline ends. In nucleotides, the CDR3 is TGTGCCAGCAGCGTTAGGGTCGATGGAGAGACCCAGTACTTC. It encodes CASSVRVDGETQYF.

The chain has TRBV6-5 and TRBJ1-5; D might be TRBD1 (6 bases). Germline V gives CDR1 MNHEY, CDR2 SVGAGI. CDR3 length: 13 residues. V was clipped by 6 bases and J by 2 bases, with 8 bases between them. In DNA, the CDR3 is TGTGCCAGCAGGGCAGGGGGCAATCAGCCCCAGCATTTT. Translating gives CASRAGGNQPQHF.

The gene calls are TRBV2 and TRBJ2-1, with 11 bases matching TRBD1. The V gene end was trimmed by 11 bases and the J gene end by 8 bases; junction bases not matched to a gene: 14. CDR1 and CDR2 from the germline V gene are SNHLY and FYNNEI. The CDR3 is 15 residues long. CDR3 sequence (DNA): TGTGCCGTGGGGACCGGGACAGGGGGGTTGTATGAGCAGTTCTTC. Protein sequence: CAVGTGTGGLYEQFF.

The rearrangement links TRBV19 to TRBJ1-1; perhaps TRBD1 as D (5 bases). The length of the CDR3 is 15 residues. Between the trimmed V and J ends, which lost 3 bases and 4 bases, there was a span of 15 bases. CDR1 is LNHDA, CDR2 SQIVND, per germline (reference sequence). The chain's CDR3 is CASSISGTVGTEAFF. For the CDR3, the DNA is TGTGCCAGTAGTATCTCCGGGACCGTGGGCACTGAAGCTTTCTTT.

The chain links TRBV6-5 to TRBJ1-2, with TRBD1 identical over 9 bases. The V gene end was trimmed by 6 bases and the J gene end by 8 bases; junction bases not matched to a gene: 7. This CDR3 comprises 13 residues. CDR1 is MNHEY, CDR2 SVGAGI, per germline. CDR3 protein: CASRGPGQGGYTF. The CDR3 coding sequence is TGTGCCAGCAGGGGACCGGGACAGGGAGGCTACACCTTC.

The V call is TRBV28, the J call TRBJ2-7; D is ambiguous. The CDR3 extends over 13 amino acids. V lost 3 bases and J 1 base, leaving 7 bases between the germline ends. CDR1 and CDR2 (germline): MDHEN, SYDVKM. The DNA of the CDR3 is TGTGCCAGCAGTTTCGACTCTTCCTACGAGCAGTACGTC. Its translation is CASSFDSSYEQYV.

This chain links TRBV20-1 with TRBJ2-3; D unclear. The CDR3 runs to 13 residues. Germline loops: CDR1 DFQATT, CDR2 SNEGSKA (reference sequence). V was trimmed by 3 bases and J by 6 bases, leaving 13 bases between them. The CDR3 nucleotides are TGCAGTGCTAGCGGCATGAGGTCGGATACGCAGTATTTT. Protein: CSASGMRSDTQYF.

The chain has TRBV12-3 or TRBV12-4 and TRBJ2-1; D is perhaps TRBD2 (7 bases). The CDR3 sequence is 13 residues long. The V and J ends lost 7 bases and 9 bases respectively, with 16 bases between them. This CDR3 reads CASTLGGGGEQFF. For the CDR3, the DNA is TGTGCCAGCACCCTTGGGGGGGGCGGTGAGCAGTTCTTC.

This sequence joins TRBV20-1 and TRBJ1-5; possibly TRBD1 for D (6 bases). The CDR3 has 13 amino acids. V gave up 3 bases and J gave up 5 bases, with 11 bases separating them. Germline V CDR1 and CDR2: DFQATT, SNEGSKA (reference sequence). CDR3 sequence (DNA): TGCAGTGCTAGCCGACAGGCAGATCAGCCCCAGCATTTT. Translated: CSASRQADQPQHF.

This chain joins TRBV5-1 and TRBJ1-1, with D uncertain. V was trimmed by 0 bases and J by 1 base, leaving 10 bases between them. Germline CDR1 SGHRS, CDR2 YFSETQ. This CDR3 is 15 amino acids long. DNA for the CDR3: TGCGCCAGCAGCTTGGTTTCAGCTTCGAACACTGAAGCTTTCTTT. Translation gives CASSLVSASNTEAFF.

This clonotype showed up just a few times. V and J are TRBV20-1 and TRBJ1-3; D unresolved. With 0 bases removed from V and 1 base from J, the gap between germline ends came to 4 bases. Germline CDR1 is DFQATT and CDR2 is SNEGSKA (reference sequence). The CDR3 loop spans 13 amino acids. The CDR3 DNA is TGCAGTGCTAGAGACGGTTCTGGAAACACCATATATTTT. Translation: CSARDGSGNTIYF.

The V gene is TRBV20-1, the J gene TRBJ2-1; 7 bases match TRBD2. Germline CDR1 reads DFQATT; CDR2 reads SNEGSKA (reference sequence). Trimming cost V 6 bases and J 4 bases; bases outside gene matches: 9. This CDR3 has 14 amino acids. The CDR3, as DNA: TGCAGTGCCTCACGGGGGGAACAATACAATGAGCAGTTCTTC. Translated: CSASRGEQYNEQFF.

V and J are TRBV25-1 and TRBJ1-6; D is unclear. V lost 3 bases and J lost 5, with 17 bases in between. The CDR3 spans 17 residues. Germline loops: CDR1 MGHDK, CDR2 SYGVNS. The CDR3: CASSDEHLEGNNSPLHF. The CDR3 DNA is TGTGCCAGCAGTGATGAACACCTCGAAGGGAATAATTCACCCCTCCACTTT.

This clonotype was seen only a few times. The genes are TRBV7-9 and TRBJ1-1; no definite D call. V dropped 1 base and J dropped 1 base, with 7 bases sitting between them. Per germline, CDR1 SEHNR and CDR2 FQNEAQ (reference sequence). This CDR3 is built from 14 residues. The CDR3 nucleotides read TGTGCCAGCAGCTTAGGCACCTCGAACACTGAAGCTTTCTTT. Protein sequence: CASSLGTSNTEAFF. Full variable domain (rest looked up from reference TRBV7-9 and TRBJ1-1): DTGVSQNPRHKITKRGQNVTFRCDPISEHNRLYWYRQTLGQGPEFLTYFQNEAQLEKSRLLSDRFSAERPKGSFSTLEIQRTEQGDSAMYLCASSLGTSNTEAFFGQGTRLTVV.

The rearrangement uses TRBV5-1 and TRBJ1-4; D unclear. The V end lost 4 bases, the J end lost 2 bases, and 9 bases lay between the germline ends. Germline V gene sequence: CDR1 SGHRS, CDR2 YFSETQ. The CDR3 is 14 residues long. The CDR3 sequence is CASSRPGTNEKLFF. CDR3 coding DNA: TGCGCCAGCAGCCGACCGGGCACTAATGAAAAACTGTTTTTT. Supplemented by reference TRBV5-1 and TRBJ1-4, the full variable domain reads KAGVTQTPRYLIKTRGQQVTLSCSPISGHRSVSWYQQTPGQGLQFLFEYFSETQRNKGNFPGRFSGRQFSNSRSEMNVSTLELGDSALYLCASSRPGTNEKLFFGSGTQLSVL.

This chain uses TRBV18 with TRBJ2-7; either TRBD1 or TRBD2 may fit D (5 bases each). CDR1 KGHSH and CDR2 LQKENI come from the germline V gene. The CDR3 covers 16 residues. The V and J ends lost 6 bases and 2 bases respectively, with 20 bases between them. CDR3 loop: CASSGVSGGSTYEQYF. CDR3 DNA: TGTGCCAGCTCGGGGGTGAGTGGCGGATCGACCTACGAGCAGTACTTC.

The chain couples TRBV20-1 to TRBJ2-2, with a tentative D call TRBD1 (6 bases). Trimming shortened V by 5 bases and J by 6 bases, and 10 bases separated the two germline ends. CDR3 length equals 12 residues. Germline V lookup: CDR1 DFQATT, CDR2 SNEGSKA (reference sequence). The CDR3: CSAPTGPGELFF. For the CDR3, the DNA is TGCAGTGCTCCAACAGGGCCCGGGGAGCTGTTTTTT.

The chain links TRBV20-1 to TRBJ2-5, with 7 bases identical to TRBD2. Germline loops: CDR1 DFQATT, CDR2 SNEGSKA (reference sequence). Losses at the gene ends were 5 bases for V and 5 bases for J; bases not matched to a gene: 5. The CDR3 has 12 residues. Written as DNA, the CDR3 is TGCAGTGCTCCCTGGGGGGGTGAGACCCAGTACTTC. Amino acids: CSAPWGGETQYF.

The CDR3 bases are TGTGCCAGCAGCCAAGCGAGGGAAGCTTTCTTT. It specifies CASSQAREAFF. The V gene is TRBV3-1, the J gene TRBJ1-1, with no clear D. Trimming shortened V by 1 base and J by 8 bases, and 5 bases separated the two germline ends. Germline V gene data show CDR1 as LGHDT and CDR2 as YNNKEL (reference sequence). The length of the CDR3 is 11 residues.

The V call is TRBV12-3 or TRBV12-4, the J call TRBJ2-7, with 8 bases matching TRBD2. V gave up 4 bases and J gave up 4 bases; unmatched junction bases: 12. The CDR3 sequence is 16 residues long. CDR3: CASSSSWAGGRYEQYF. In nucleotides, the CDR3 is TGTGCCAGCAGTTCCTCGTGGGCGGGGGGCAGGTACGAGCAGTACTTC.

This clonotype occurred once. V is TRBV29-1 and J is TRBJ2-7, with D perhaps TRBD1 (5 bases). Germline CDR1 and CDR2: SQVTM and ANQGSEA. The CDR3 runs to 15 residues. V lost 6 bases and J 3 bases, leaving 21 bases between the germline ends. CDR3 sequence reads: CSVPDQGKGLYEQYV. CDR3 nucleotides: TGCAGCGTCCCCGACCAGGGAAAAGGGCTCTACGAGCAGTACGTC.

The rearrangement links TRBV25-1 to TRBJ2-6, with TRBD1 as a possible D gene (7 bases). Between the trimmed V and J ends, which lost 3 bases and 4 bases, there was a span of 19 bases. This CDR3 region has 18 residues. Looked up from germline, CDR1 is MGHDK and CDR2 is SYGVNS. This CDR3 is CASSDPTGEALGANVLTF. CDR3 nucleotides: TGTGCCAGCAGTGACCCCACAGGGGAGGCGTTAGGGGCCAACGTCCTGACTTTC.

This chain uses TRBV4-1 with TRBJ2-2, with a tentative D call TRBD1 (6 bases). Trimming removed 4 bases from V and 7 bases from J, with 13 bases in between. Germline values: CDR1 MGHRA, CDR2 YSYEKL. CDR3 length equals 14 residues. CDR3 sequence: CASSPLGAGGELFF. The CDR3 nucleotides are TGCGCCAGCAGCCCCCTGGGGGCGGGCGGGGAGCTGTTTTTT.

The chain uses TRBV5-1 and TRBJ2-1, with TRBD2 matching over 8 bases. Trimming at V came to 0 bases and at J to 7 bases, leaving 6 bases not matched to a gene. The CDR3 covers 15 residues. CDR1 and CDR2 (germline): SGHRS, YFSETQ. Written as DNA, the CDR3 is TGCGCCAGCAGCTTGGAGACTAGCGAGGGGAATGAGCAGTTCTTC. This gives the protein CASSLETSEGNEQFF.

The chain employs TRBV20-1 and TRBJ2-1; D is uncertain. Germline CDR1 DFQATT, CDR2 SNEGSKA (reference sequence). This CDR3 has 12 residues. V dropped 1 base and J dropped 8 bases, with 9 bases sitting between them. CDR3 sequence reads: CSARGQGDEQFF. CDR3 nucleotides: TGCAGTGCTAGAGGACAAGGCGATGAGCAGTTCTTC.